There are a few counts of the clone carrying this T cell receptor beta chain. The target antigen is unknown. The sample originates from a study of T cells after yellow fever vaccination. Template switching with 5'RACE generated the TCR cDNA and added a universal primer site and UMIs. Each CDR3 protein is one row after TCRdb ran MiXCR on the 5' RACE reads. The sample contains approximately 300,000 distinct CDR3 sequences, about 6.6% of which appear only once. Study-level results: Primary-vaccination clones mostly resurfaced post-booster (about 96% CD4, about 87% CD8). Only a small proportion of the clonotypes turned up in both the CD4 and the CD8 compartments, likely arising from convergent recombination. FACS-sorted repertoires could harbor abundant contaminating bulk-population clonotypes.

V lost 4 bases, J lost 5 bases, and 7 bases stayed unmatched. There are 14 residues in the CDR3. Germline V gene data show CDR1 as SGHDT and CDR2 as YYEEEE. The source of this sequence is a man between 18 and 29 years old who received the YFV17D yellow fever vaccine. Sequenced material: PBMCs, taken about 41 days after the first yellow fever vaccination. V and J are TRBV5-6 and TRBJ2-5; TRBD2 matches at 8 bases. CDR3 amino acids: CASSRGGLGETQYF. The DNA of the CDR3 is TGTGCCAGCAGCAGGGGGGGACTAGGGGAGACCCAGTACTTC. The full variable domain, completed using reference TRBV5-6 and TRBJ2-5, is DAGVTQSPTHLIKTRGQQVTLRCSPKSGHDTVSWYQQALGQGPQFIFQYYEEEERQRGNFPDRFSGHQFPNYSSELNVNALLLGDSALYLCASSRGGLGETQYFGPGTRLLVL.